The TCR beta chain described here comes from a study of blood T cells in healthy people across ages. Samples each yielded at least 5 micrograms of total RNA. Combining a sample-barcoded 5' primer with a J-beta primer mix, a second PCR ran for about 7 to 11 cycles. A tag from a template-switch adaptor with 12 random nucleotides marked each cDNA molecule. TCRdb analysed the 5' RACE reads with MiXCR anew, one entry per CDR3 protein. The sample includes some 1,800,000 distinct CDR3 sequences, more than 35% of them seen just once. The study's findings and limits: There was no known CMV status for donors, so expanded clonotype changes were possibly confounded. Versus aged donors, long-lived donors had higher diversity and more naive CD4+ cells.

In this sample, this clonotype turned up once. Antigen unknown. This CDR3 is 16 amino acids long. V shed 0 bases, J shed 6 bases, and the junction held 9 bases outside the gene matches. Germline V lookup: CDR1 LGHNA, CDR2 YNFKEQ. The V call is TRBV4-2, the J call TRBJ1-1; 8 bases align to TRBD1. The sequence came from a human donor in good health. Sequenced input: blood. CDR3 sequence reads: CASSQDRQGRRAEAFF. The DNA of the CDR3 is TGTGCCAGCAGCCAAGATAGACAGGGGAGACGAGCTGAAGCTTTCTTT.